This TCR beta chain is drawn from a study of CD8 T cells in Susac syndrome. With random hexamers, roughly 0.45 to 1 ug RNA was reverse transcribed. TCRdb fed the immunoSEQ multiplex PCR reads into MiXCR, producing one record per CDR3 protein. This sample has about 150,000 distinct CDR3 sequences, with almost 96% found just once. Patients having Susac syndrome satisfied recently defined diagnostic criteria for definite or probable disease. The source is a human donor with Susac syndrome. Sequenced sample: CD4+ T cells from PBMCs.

CDR3: CAISRDRNSNQPQHF. In nucleotides, the CDR3 is TGTGCCATCAGCCGGGACAGAAATAGCAATCAGCCCCAGCATTTT. The chain couples TRBV10-3 to TRBJ1-5, with 7 nucleotides matching TRBD1. Losses at the gene ends were 6 bases for V and 0 bases for J; bases not matched to a gene: 5. CDR3 length equals 15 residues. The V gene's germline CDR1 is ENHRY and CDR2 SYGVKD.